Listed here is a single TCR beta chain. This entry is derived from a study of naive and memory T cell subsets. An equimolar mix of two oligonucleotides served as the beta constant-region primer for TRBC1 and TRBC2. Four rounds of PCR amplified the ligated cDNA using nested alpha and beta constant-region primers plus SP2. Using its own MiXCR run on the UMI-ligation and nested PCR reads, TCRdb lists one record per CDR3 protein. The sample consists of under 25,000 distinct CDR3 sequences, more than 7% of them appearing once. The clonotype was recovered from a human donor in good health. The specimen sequenced was central memory CD8+ T cells from blood.

CDR3 residues: CSAKDLRGHNTGELFF. In nucleotides, the CDR3 is TGCAGCGCGAAGGACTTAAGGGGGCACAACACCGGGGAGCTGTTTTTT. This chain joins TRBV29-1 and TRBJ2-2, with 7 bases matching TRBD1. V was clipped by 7 bases and J by 2 bases; unmatched bases: 13. CDR1 and CDR2 (germline): SQVTM, ANQGSEA. CDR3 length: 16 residues.